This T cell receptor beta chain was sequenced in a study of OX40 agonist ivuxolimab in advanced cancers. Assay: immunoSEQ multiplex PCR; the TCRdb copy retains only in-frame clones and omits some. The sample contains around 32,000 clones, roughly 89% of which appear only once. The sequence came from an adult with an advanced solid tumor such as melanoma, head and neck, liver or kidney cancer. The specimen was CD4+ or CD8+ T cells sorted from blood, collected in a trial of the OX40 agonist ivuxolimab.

The CDR3 bases are TGTGCCAGCAGTGAAGTGGGAGCTGGGGCCAACGTCCTGACTTTC. Its protein product is CASSEVGAGANVLTF. The chain joins TRBV2 to TRBJ2-6; TRBD2 might be the D (5 bases). The CDR3 has 15 residues. Between the trimmed V and J ends, which lost 1 base and 2 bases, there was a span of 6 bases. Germline-derived CDR1 and CDR2 are SNHLY and FYNNEI.